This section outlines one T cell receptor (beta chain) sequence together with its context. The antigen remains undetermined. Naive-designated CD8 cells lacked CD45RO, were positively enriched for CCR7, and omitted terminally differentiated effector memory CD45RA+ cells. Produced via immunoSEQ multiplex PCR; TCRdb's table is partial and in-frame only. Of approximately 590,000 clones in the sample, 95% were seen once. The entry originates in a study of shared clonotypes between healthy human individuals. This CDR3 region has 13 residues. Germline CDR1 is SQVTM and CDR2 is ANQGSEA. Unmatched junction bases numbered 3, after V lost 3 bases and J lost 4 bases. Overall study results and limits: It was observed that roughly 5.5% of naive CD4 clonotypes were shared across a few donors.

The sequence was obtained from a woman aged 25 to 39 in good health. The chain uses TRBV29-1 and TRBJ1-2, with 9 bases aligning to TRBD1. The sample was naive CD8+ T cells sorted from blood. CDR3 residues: CSVDDRGIYGYTF. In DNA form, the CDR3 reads TGCAGCGTTGACGACAGGGGGATCTATGGCTACACCTTC.